The 28 T cell receptor beta chains below come from one sample, sequenced in a study of CD8+ T cells in alopecia areata. Extracted from the samples, RNA was reverse transcribed into cDNA to serve as the sequencing template. The protocol was immunoSEQ multiplex PCR, while the TCRdb copy is restricted to in-frame clones and leaves out a portion. The sample counts some 120,000 clones, none seen once; the ten largest own around a fifth. Input material: lesional skin. These receptors were collected from a C3H/HeJ mouse with alopecia areata. The strain is characterized by the MHC haplotype H2-k.

Comments on this clone: Mouse gene names apply. The read is 4 residues too short to cover the CDR3 end, so that end is filled in from the germline J gene. The rearrangement links TRBV13-1 to TRBJ2-1, with 8 bases fitting TRBD1. V lost 2 bases and J lost 4; bases outside the gene matches: 5. The CDR3 extends over 15 amino acids. Germline-derived CDR1 and CDR2 are NSHNY and SYGAGN. The CDR3 region is CASSDRGQDYAEQFF. CDR3 DNA (partial): TGTGCCAGCAGTGACAGGGGGCAGGATTATGCT.

As concerns this clone: Mouse gene names apply. CDR3 protein: CASRDWGGDGQDTQYF. The DNA read from the CDR3 is TGTGCCAGCAGGGACTGGGGGGGCGATGGCCAAGAC. The J gene is TRBJ2-5, the V gene TRBV13-3, with TRBD2 matching 13 bases. The CDR3 end falls 4 residues outside the read, so it is completed with the germline J gene. The CDR3 contains 16 residues. The germline CDR1 and CDR2 sequences are NNHDY and SYVADS. With 5 bases clipped from V and 2 bases from J, the junction kept 5 bases outside the gene matches.

This clone was detected only a few times. Genes and germline are mouse. Read sequence stops 4 residues before the CDR3 end, and the germline J gene provides the missing end. The V gene is TRBV19, the J gene TRBJ1-2; 9 bases fit TRBD1. CDR1 and CDR2 from the germline V gene are FNHDT and SITEND (reference sequence). The CDR3 sequence is 12 residues long. The CDR3 DNA, read in part, is TGTGCCAGCAGTCGGACAGGGGTC. This codes for CASSRTGV. From start to end, the CDR3 is CASSRTGVDYTF.

There are a few counts of this clone. Gene names and germline match the mouse. CDR3 DNA (partial): TGTGCCAGCTCCCCGGACATTAACTCC. It is translated as CASSPDINS. The whole CDR3 sequence is CASSPDINSDYTF. The chain employs TRBV12-1 and TRBJ1-2; D may be TRBD1 (5 bases). The CDR3 is cut off 4 residues early in the read; its end comes from the germline J gene. V lost 4 bases and J 2 bases, leaving 10 bases between the germline ends. CDR3 length: 13 residues. Germline-derived CDR1 and CDR2 are SGHSN and HYEKVE.

Points on this clone: The protein TCRdb lists differs from the translation of the DNA at residue 12; the protein given here is translated from the DNA itself. The genes are named according to mouse. The CDR3 end is not reached by the read, which stops 3 residues before it; the germline J gene fills it in. This sequence joins TRBV19 and TRBJ1-3; weak D call: TRBD1 (5 bases). Germline CDR1 FNHDT, CDR2 SITEND (reference sequence). The CDR3 is 15 residues long. Trimming cost V 4 bases and J 0 bases, with 11 bases left between them. The CDR3 bases that were read are TGTGCCAGCAGTCCAGGGCATCATTCTGGAAATACG. Translating gives CASSPGHHSGNT. The CDR3 reads in full as CASSPGHHSGNTLYF. The full variable domain, completed using reference TRBV19 and TRBJ1-3, is GGIITQTPKFLIGQEGQKLTLKCQQNFNHDTMYWYRQDSGKGLRLIYYSITENDLQKGDLSEGYDASREKKSSFSLTVTSAQKNEMAVFLCASSPGHHSGNTLYFGEGSRLIVV.

Comments on this clone: Gene names are the mouse ones. The CDR3 extends 4 residues past the end of the read, so its final part is completed from the germline J gene. This sequence joins TRBV29 and TRBJ2-5; D is undetermined. The germline V gene has CDR1 MSHET and CDR2 SYDVDS. The CDR3 loop spans 11 amino acids. CDR3 bases read: TGTGCTAGCAGTTATGAAGAC. This encodes CASSYED. The CDR3 reads in full as CASSYEDTQYF.

With regard to this clone: Gene names and germline match the mouse. Read data end 4 residues before the CDR3 end; the end is taken from the germline J gene. The V gene is TRBV17, the J gene TRBJ2-1; D is uncertain. The CDR3 runs 15 residues. V was clipped by 0 bases and J by 0 bases, with 6 bases between them. Germline V gives CDR1 MNHDT, CDR2 YYDKIL. The DNA read from the CDR3 is TGTGCTAGCAGTAGAGAAAGGGTTAACTATGCT. This encodes CASSRERVNYA. The entire CDR3 protein is CASSRERVNYAEQFF. Drawing the rest from reference TRBV17 and TRBJ2-1, the complete variable domain is DTTVKQNPRYKLARVGKPVNLICSQTMNHDTMYWYQKKPNQAPKLLLFYYDKILNREADTFEKFQSSRPNNSFCSLYIGSAGLEYSAMYLCASSRERVNYAEQFFGPGTRLTVL.

This clone was detected a few times. Germline and genes: mouse. The read gets to within 4 residues of the CDR3 end, and the germline J gene fills in the rest. The V call is TRBV19, the J call TRBJ1-2, with 9 bases that match TRBD1. Unmatched junction bases numbered 6, after V lost 5 bases and J lost 4 bases. The CDR3 is made up of 14 amino acids. Germline V gene data show CDR1 as FNHDT and CDR2 as SITEND (reference sequence). This chain's CDR3 is CASSRQGGTSDYTF. The covered CDR3 bases are TGTGCCAGCAGCAGACAGGGGGGGACCTCC.

There are a few counts of this clone. Each gene name is a mouse one. Read sequence stops 4 residues before the CDR3 end, and the germline J gene provides the missing end. The V gene is TRBV1, the J gene TRBJ2-2; no definite D call. The germline V gene encodes CDR1 NSQYPW and CDR2 LRSPGD (reference sequence). With 3 bases removed from V and 0 bases from J, the gap between germline ends came to 5 bases. This CDR3 comprises 14 residues. The CDR3 bases that were read are TGCACCTGCAGTGCTACTACAAACACCGGG. Amino acids: CTCSATTNTG. The entire CDR3 reads CTCSATTNTGQLYF.

A few counts support this clone. TCRdb's protein and the translated DNA diverge at residue 11; the protein reported here is the translation of the DNA. Mouse gene names and germline throughout. The read gets to within 3 residues of the CDR3 end, and the germline J gene fills in the rest. This rearrangement joins TRBV13-3 to TRBJ1-6; 8 bases are shared with TRBD1. TRBJ1-6 is an ORF; its function is uncertain. The CDR3 is 14 residues long. The germline CDR1 and CDR2 sequences are NNHDY and SYVADS. Germline trimming cut 2 bases from V and 7 bases from J; bases unmatched to any gene: 2. Here the CDR3 reads CASSEQGANSPLYF. CDR3 DNA, as far as it was read: TGTGCCAGCAGTGAGCAGGGGGCGAATTCGCCC.

With regard to this clone: Genes here carry mouse names. Partial CDR3 DNA: TGCACCTGCAGTGCATCAGCCTGGGGGCCCACCACCGGG. Translated, it gives CTCSASAWGPTTG. In full, the CDR3 reads CTCSASAWGPTTGQLYF. This sequence joins TRBV1 and TRBJ2-2; D perhaps matches TRBD2 (7 bases). The CDR3 end falls 4 residues outside the read, so it is completed with the germline J gene. Trimming took 2 bases from V and 4 from J, leaving 17 bases between them. Germline CDR1 and CDR2: NSQYPW and LRSPGD (reference sequence). This CDR3 comprises 17 residues. The full variable domain, with the rest looked up from reference TRBV1 and TRBJ2-2, is VTLLEQNPRWRLVPRGQAVNLRCILKNSQYPWMSWYQQDLQKQLQWLFTLRSPGDKEVKSLPGADYLATRVTDTELRLQVANMSQGRTLYCTCSASAWGPTTGQLYFGEGSKLTVL.

This clone has only a few counts. Gene names are mouse gene names. The read falls 4 residues short of the CDR3 end, and the missing part is taken from the germline J gene. J is TRBJ2-4 and V is TRBV19; 9 nucleotides agree with TRBD2. V lost 6 bases, J lost 2 bases, and 4 bases stayed unmatched. This CDR3 is built from 14 residues. CDR1 is FNHDT, CDR2 SITEND, per germline (reference sequence). CDR3: CASTRDWVQNTLYF. The sequenced part of the CDR3 DNA is TGTGCCAGCACCCGGGACTGGGTTCAAAAC.

With regard to this clone: Gene names are mouse gene names. The read halts 4 residues ahead of the CDR3 end, with the missing end drawn from the germline J gene. V and J are TRBV13-1 and TRBJ1-4; TRBD1 is a possible D gene (6 bases). With 0 bases removed from V and 6 bases from J, the gap between germline ends came to 9 bases. CDR3 length equals 14 residues. Germline-derived CDR1 and CDR2 are NSHNY and SYGAGN. The sequenced CDR3 bases are TGTGCCAGCAGTGATGCGCGGACAGACGAA. This sequence encodes CASSDARTDE. The CDR3 in its entirety is CASSDARTDERLFF.

For this clone: Germline and genes here are mouse. Read coverage stops 4 residues before the CDR3 terminus; the germline J gene supplies the remainder. This chain uses TRBV1 with TRBJ2-3, with D perhaps matching TRBD1 (6 bases). Germline V gene lookup returns CDR1 NSQYPW and CDR2 LRSPGD (reference sequence). Trimming stripped 3 bases from V and 0 bases from J, with 10 bases between. CDR3 size: 15 residues. The CDR3 region is CTCSARGNSAETLYF. CDR3 bases read: TGCACCTGCAGTGCGAGGGGGAATAGTGCAGAA.

This clone was counted only a few times. Genes here carry mouse names. The read is 4 residues too short to cover the CDR3 end, so that end is filled in from the germline J gene. The chain recombines TRBV13-1 with TRBJ2-5; D call uncertain. The germline gives CDR1 NSHNY, CDR2 SYGAGN. The CDR3 has 13 amino acids. CDR3 sequence: CASSDALLDTQYF. CDR3 DNA (partial): TGTGCCAGCAGTGATGCCCTCCTAGAC.

Comments on this clone: The gene names here belong to mouse. The read falls 4 residues short of the CDR3 end, and the missing part is taken from the germline J gene. This chain uses TRBV13-3 with TRBJ2-3; the D gene is possibly TRBD1 (6 bases). Germline V gives CDR1 NNHDY, CDR2 SYVADS. Trimming left V 7 bases short and J 0 bases short, with 12 bases between. This CDR3 comprises 14 residues. The CDR3 here is CASGQKPSAETLYF. The sequenced CDR3 bases are TGTGCCAGCGGACAGAAACCTAGTGCAGAA.

This clone has only a few counts. The protein here is the DNA translation, as the TCRdb protein differs from it at residue 11. The gene names given are mouse names. The CDR3 is cut off 3 residues early in the read; its end comes from the germline J gene. The chain uses TRBV13-1 and TRBJ1-3; D might be TRBD1 (6 bases). The CDR3 has 14 amino acids. Germline CDR1 reads NSHNY; CDR2 reads SYGAGN. V dropped 7 bases and J dropped 0 bases, with 11 bases sitting between them. CDR3 DNA (partial): TGTGCCAGCGAGGGGGGGCGTTCTGGAAATACG. This translates into CASEGGRSGNT. The whole CDR3 is CASEGGRSGNTLYF.

This clone was seen more than once but under ten times. Genes and germline are mouse. The CDR3 protein is CAWSPGGGYAEQFF. Partial CDR3 DNA: TGTGCCTGGAGCCCTGGGGGGGGCTATGCT. The chain couples TRBV31 to TRBJ2-1, with TRBD2 identical over 9 bases. The read finishes 4 residues shy of the CDR3 end, and the germline J gene is used to complete it. Per the germline V gene, CDR1 is GKSSPN and CDR2 is SITVG. The CDR3 has 14 residues. The V segment lost 3 bases and the J segment 3 bases; nucleotides outside the gene matches: 3. Using reference TRBV31 and TRBJ2-1 for the parts outside the CDR3, the full variable domain is AQTIHQWPVAEIKAVGSPLSLGCTIKGKSSPNLYWYWQATGGTLQQLFYSITVGQVESVVQLNLSASRPKDDQFILSTEKLLLSHSGFYLCAWSPGGGYAEQFFGPGTRLTVL.

This clone was observed a handful of times. All gene names here are mouse names. The CDR3 DNA, read in part, is TGTGCCAGCAGGGACAGGGCGGCTGCAGAA. Translated, it gives CASRDRAAAE. The full CDR3 protein is CASRDRAAAETLYF. The genes are TRBV19 and TRBJ2-3, with 8 bases that match TRBD1. The read finishes 4 residues shy of the CDR3 end, and the germline J gene is used to complete it. The CDR3 spans 14 residues. Germline lookup yields CDR1 FNHDT and CDR2 SITEND (reference sequence). Germline trimming cut 5 bases from V and 2 bases from J; bases unmatched to any gene: 4.

This clone came up a few times. Mouse names are used for the genes. Coverage ceases 4 residues before the CDR3 finishes, and the germline J gene fills in the end. The rearrangement uses TRBV1 and TRBJ2-2; D unresolved. The V gene lost 2 bases and the J gene lost 4 bases, with 11 bases spanning the gap. CDR3 length: 15 residues. Germline V gives CDR1 NSQYPW, CDR2 LRSPGD (reference sequence). CDR3: CTCSANYYGTGQLYF. The part of the CDR3 DNA that was read is TGCACCTGCAGTGCAAACTACTATGGCACCGGG.

The table lists this clone with a few counts. The listed genes are named as in mouse. The read stops 4 residues short of the end of the CDR3; the missing end is completed from the germline J gene. The chain couples TRBV13-3 to TRBJ2-2, with D possibly matching TRBD2 (5 bases). Deletions cut 2 bases from V and 4 bases from J, with 9 bases between. The CDR3 length is 14 residues. In germline, CDR1 is NNHDY, CDR2 SYVADS. The sequenced part of the CDR3 DNA is TGTGCCAGCAGTGAACCTGGGAGCACCGGG. Protein: CASSEPGSTG. The full-length CDR3 reads as CASSEPGSTGQLYF.

A note on this clone: At residue 11, the TCRdb protein departs from the DNA translation, so the protein shown here was derived from the DNA itself. The gene symbols are mouse symbols. Sequencing ends 3 residues short of the CDR3 end; the germline J gene provides the rest. The chain joins TRBV13-3 to TRBJ1-3, with 9 bases aligning to TRBD1. This CDR3 has 14 amino acids. The trim removed 9 bases at V and 0 bases at J, leaving 4 bases unmatched. CDR1 NNHDY and CDR2 SYVADS come from the germline V gene. The sequenced CDR3 bases are TGTGCCACCGGGACAGGGTATTCTGGAAATACG. It codes for CATGTGYSGNT. The complete CDR3 protein is CATGTGYSGNTLYF.

This clone has more than one count but fewer than ten. Germline and genes here are mouse. The read is 4 residues too short to cover the CDR3 end, so that end is filled in from the germline J gene. J is TRBJ1-2 and V is TRBV19; TRBD1 might be the D (6 bases). The CDR3 has 12 amino acids. Germline loops: CDR1 FNHDT, CDR2 SITEND (reference sequence). The CDR3 region is CASSLTGDDYTF. CDR3 DNA (partial): TGTGCCAGCAGCCTGACAGGAGAC.

Comments on this clone: Gene names follow the mouse nomenclature. The read terminates 4 residues before the CDR3 end, so the remaining end is supplied by the germline J gene. The chain employs TRBV17 and TRBJ2-7; 12 bases agree with TRBD1. The V gene's germline CDR1 is MNHDT and CDR2 YYDKIL. This CDR3 has 14 residues. The sequenced CDR3 bases are TGTGCTAGCAGTCAGGGACAGGGGGCGTAT. Translating it yields CASSQGQGAY. The full CDR3 reads CASSQGQGAYEQYF.

As regards this clone: The gene names here belong to mouse. The observed sequence ends 4 residues before the CDR3 terminus, with the missing tail filled in from the germline J gene. This sequence joins TRBV31 and TRBJ2-7; 8 bases match TRBD2. The CDR3 length is 13 residues. Per the germline V gene, CDR1 is GKSSPN and CDR2 is SITVG. The sequenced CDR3 bases are TGTGCCTGGAGTAACTGGGGGACTTAT. Translating it yields CAWSNWGTY. The complete CDR3 protein is CAWSNWGTYEQYF.

In its sample, this clone was seen a few times. Genes and germline come from the mouse. The read falls 4 residues short of the CDR3 end, and the missing part is taken from the germline J gene. The chain recombines TRBV19 with TRBJ1-2; 7 bases line up with TRBD1. CDR1 and CDR2 (germline): FNHDT, SITEND (reference sequence). The CDR3 sequence is 15 residues long. V dropped 2 bases and J dropped 0; count of bases not matched to a gene: 4. The CDR3 sequence is CASSMGTATNSDYTF. The CDR3 bases that were read are TGTGCCAGCAGTATGGGGACAGCCACAAACTCC.

A word on this clone: The database protein in TCRdb disagrees with the DNA translation at residue 11; the sequence shown here was translated from the DNA. Gene names and germline refer to mouse. The observed sequence ends 3 residues before the CDR3 terminus, with the missing tail filled in from the germline J gene. V usage is TRBV1 and J usage is TRBJ1-3; the D gene is possibly TRBD1 (5 bases). Germline-derived CDR1 and CDR2 are NSQYPW and LRSPGD (reference sequence). The V gene lost 7 bases and the J gene lost 0 bases, with 10 bases spanning the gap. The CDR3 is 14 residues long. The CDR3 sequence: CTCTPTVSGNTLYF. The covered CDR3 bases are TGCACCTGCACCCCGACAGTTTCTGGAAATACG.

Regarding this clone: Gene names and germline refer to mouse. Coverage ceases 4 residues before the CDR3 finishes, and the germline J gene fills in the end. The chain links TRBV19 to TRBJ2-3; 7 bases are a match to TRBD1. Losses at the gene ends were 3 bases for V and 3 bases for J; bases not matched to a gene: 1. The CDR3 sequence is 13 residues long. Germline assignment: CDR1 FNHDT and CDR2 SITEND (reference sequence). The DNA read from the CDR3 is TGTGCCAGCAGTAACAGGGGAGCAGAA. This translates into CASSNRGAE. From start to end, the CDR3 is CASSNRGAETLYF.